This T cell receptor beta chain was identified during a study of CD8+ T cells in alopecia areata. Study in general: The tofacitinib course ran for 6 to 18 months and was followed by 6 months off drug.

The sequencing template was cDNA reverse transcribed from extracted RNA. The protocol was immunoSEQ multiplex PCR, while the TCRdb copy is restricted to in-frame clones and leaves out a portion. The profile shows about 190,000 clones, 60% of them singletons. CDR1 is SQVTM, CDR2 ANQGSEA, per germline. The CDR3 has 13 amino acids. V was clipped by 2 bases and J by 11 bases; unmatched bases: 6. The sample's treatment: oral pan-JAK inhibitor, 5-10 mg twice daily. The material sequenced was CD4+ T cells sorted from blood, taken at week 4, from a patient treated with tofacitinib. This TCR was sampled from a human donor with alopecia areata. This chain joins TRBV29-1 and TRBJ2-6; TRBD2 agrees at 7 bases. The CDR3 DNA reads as TGCAGCGTTGAATTCGGGGGGAGCGACGTCCTGACTTTC. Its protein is CSVEFGGSDVLTF. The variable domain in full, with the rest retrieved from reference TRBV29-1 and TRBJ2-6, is SAVISQKPSRDICQRGTSLTIQCQVDSQVTMMFWYRQQPGQSLTLIATANQGSEATYESGFVIDKFPISRPNLTFSTLTVSNMSPEDSSIYLCSVEFGGSDVLTFGAGSRLTVL.